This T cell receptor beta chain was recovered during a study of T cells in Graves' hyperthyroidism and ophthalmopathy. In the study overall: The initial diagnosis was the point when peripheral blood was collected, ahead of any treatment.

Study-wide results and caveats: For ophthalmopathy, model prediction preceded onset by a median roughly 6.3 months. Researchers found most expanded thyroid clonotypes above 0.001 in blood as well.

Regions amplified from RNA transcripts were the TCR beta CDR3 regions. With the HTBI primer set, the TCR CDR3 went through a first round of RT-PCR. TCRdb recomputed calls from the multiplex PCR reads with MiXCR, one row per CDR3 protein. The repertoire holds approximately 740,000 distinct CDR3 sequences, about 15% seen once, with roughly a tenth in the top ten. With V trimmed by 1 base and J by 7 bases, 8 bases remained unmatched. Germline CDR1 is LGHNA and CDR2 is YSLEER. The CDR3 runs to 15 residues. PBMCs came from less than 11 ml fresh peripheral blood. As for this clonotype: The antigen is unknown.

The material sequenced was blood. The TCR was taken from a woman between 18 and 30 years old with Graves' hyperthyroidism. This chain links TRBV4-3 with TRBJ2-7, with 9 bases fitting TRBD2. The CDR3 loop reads CASSQARAGGREQYF. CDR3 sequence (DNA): TGCGCCAGCAGCCAAGCACGGGCGGGAGGGCGTGAGCAGTACTTC.